A single sample gave rise to the 4 T cell receptor beta chains below, sequenced in a study of monozygotic twins with inflammatory bowel disease. From its re-call of the 5' RACE reads, TCRdb lists each CDR3 protein once, without DNA. The sample spans fewer than 350,000 distinct CDR3 sequences; the ten largest clones claim 2%. Sequences were obtained from blood. The source is a human donor with ulcerative colitis or Crohn's disease, or a healthy co-twin of an affected twin (not recorded which).

The chain combines TRBV20-1 with TRBJ2-6; TCRdb picks TRBD1, but there is no DNA to check that call. Germline-derived CDR1 and CDR2 are DFQATT and SNEGSKA (reference sequence). CDR3 length equals 19 residues. The chain's CDR3 is CSARPGVGTGISGANVLTF.

CDR3 loop: CASRGGTVNSPLHF. The gene calls are TRBV2 and TRBJ1-6; TCRdb calls TRBD1, which cannot be checked without DNA. Germline values: CDR1 SNHLY, CDR2 FYNNEI. The CDR3 contains 14 residues.

The rearrangement joins TRBV30 to TRBJ2-4; the TRBD1 assignment by TCRdb is unverifiable without DNA. CDR1 and CDR2 (germline): GTSNPN, SVGIG (reference sequence). CDR3 length equals 13 residues. The CDR3 sequence is CAWSGGGENIQYF.

This chain connects TRBV7-2 to TRBJ2-2. The CDR3 consists of 15 residues. Germline V gene lookup returns CDR1 SGHTA and CDR2 FQGNSA. The CDR3 protein is CASSRSGFNTGELFF.